These T cell receptor beta chains were read from a single sample in a study of blood T cell repertoires in COVID-19. TCRdb's copy holds only in-frame clones and misses some; the assay was immunoSEQ multiplex PCR. The sample lists 150,000 to 200,000 clones, 82% seen once, with 22% in the top ten. Material: peripheral blood. These receptors were taken from a woman aged 80 or older with acute or convalescent COVID-19. The CDR3 runs from the conserved cysteine through the conserved F or W. A D gene is named only where the DNA matches it firmly.

v_call,d_call,j_call,cdr3_aa
TRBV27,-,TRBJ2-7,CASSPLPLYEQYF
TRBV18,-,TRBJ2-2,CASSTPRARTGELFF
TRBV20-1,-,TRBJ1-2,CSEQRIDGYTF
TRBV19,TRBD1,TRBJ1-4,CASSIAPTSTGVNEKLFF
TRBV19,-,TRBJ2-7,CASSIIYGQASYEQYF
TRBV7-8,-,TRBJ1-5,CASSLPGGLGQPQHF
TRBV5-6,-,TRBJ2-1,CASSLERATGRLIF
TRBV19,-,TRBJ2-6,CASRTSSSSPGANVLTF
TRBV11-2,TRBD1,TRBJ2-5,CASSLGNRGQGETQYF
TRBV12-5,TRBD2,TRBJ2-3,CASGTTSVSTDTQYF
TRBV6-5,-,TRBJ2-7,CASTSGLVEQYF
TRBV6-2/TRBV6-3,TRBD1,TRBJ1-5,CASSNQGGQPQHF
TRBV19,TRBD1,TRBJ1-1,CASRENRGRNTEAFF
TRBV12-3/TRBV12-4,TRBD1,TRBJ1-1,CVSSLGQGAEAFF
TRBV14,TRBD2,TRBJ2-7,CASSQVSGGEQYF
TRBV7-2,-,TRBJ2-7,CASSLRLASSYEQYF
TRBV24-1,-,TRBJ2-3,CATSAAGTDTQYF
TRBV6-5,-,TRBJ1-5,CASSYALGQPQHF